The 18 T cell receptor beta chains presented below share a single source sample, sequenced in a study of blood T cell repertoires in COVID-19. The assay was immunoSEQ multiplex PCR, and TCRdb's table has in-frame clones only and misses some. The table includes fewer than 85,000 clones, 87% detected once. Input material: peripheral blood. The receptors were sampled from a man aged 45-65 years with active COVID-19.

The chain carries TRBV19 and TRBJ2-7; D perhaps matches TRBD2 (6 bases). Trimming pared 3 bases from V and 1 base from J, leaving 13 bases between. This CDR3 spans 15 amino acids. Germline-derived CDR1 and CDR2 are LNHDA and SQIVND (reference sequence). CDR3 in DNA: TGTGCCAGTAGTATTACCCTTAGCGGATCCTACGAGCAGTACTTC. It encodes CASSITLSGSYEQYF.

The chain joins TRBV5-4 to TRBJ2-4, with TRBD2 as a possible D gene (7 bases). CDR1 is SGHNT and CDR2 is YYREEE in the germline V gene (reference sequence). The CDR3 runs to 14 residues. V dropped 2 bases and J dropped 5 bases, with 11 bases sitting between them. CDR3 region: CASSLGGGENIQYF. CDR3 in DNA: TGTGCCAGCAGCTTAGGGGGGGGTGAAAACATTCAGTACTTC. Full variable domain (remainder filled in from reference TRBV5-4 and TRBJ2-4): ETGVTQSPTHLIKTRGQQVTLRCSSQSGHNTVSWYQQALGQGPQFIFQYYREEENGRGNFPPRFSGLQFPNYSSELNVNALELDDSALYLCASSLGGGENIQYFGAGTRLSVL.

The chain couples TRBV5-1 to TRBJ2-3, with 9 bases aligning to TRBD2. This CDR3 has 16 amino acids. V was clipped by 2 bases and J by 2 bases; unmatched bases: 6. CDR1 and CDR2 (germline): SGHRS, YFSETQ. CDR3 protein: CASSFLSGGFTDTQYF. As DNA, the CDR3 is TGCGCCAGCAGCTTCCTTAGCGGGGGCTTCACAGATACGCAGTATTTT.

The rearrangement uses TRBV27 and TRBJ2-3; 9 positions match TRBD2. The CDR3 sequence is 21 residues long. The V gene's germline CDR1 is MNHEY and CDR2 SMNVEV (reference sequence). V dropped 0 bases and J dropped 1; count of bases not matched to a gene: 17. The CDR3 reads CASSLSIKGQVAGAGTDTQYF. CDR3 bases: TGTGCCAGCAGTTTATCGATAAAGGGACAAGTAGCGGGAGCGGGCACAGATACGCAGTATTTT.

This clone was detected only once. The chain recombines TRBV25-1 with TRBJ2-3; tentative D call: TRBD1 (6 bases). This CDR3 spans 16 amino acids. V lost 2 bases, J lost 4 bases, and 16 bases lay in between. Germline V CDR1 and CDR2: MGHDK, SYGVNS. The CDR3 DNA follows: TGTGCCAGCAGTGAAACCAGGGGTTTCGGCGCAGATACGCAGTATTTT. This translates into CASSETRGFGADTQYF. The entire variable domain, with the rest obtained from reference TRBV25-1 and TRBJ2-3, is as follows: EADIYQTPRYLVIGTGKKITLECSQTMGHDKMYWYQQDPGMELHLIHYSYGVNSTEKGDLSSESTVSRIRTEHFPLTLESARPSHTSQYLCASSETRGFGADTQYFGPGTRLTVL.

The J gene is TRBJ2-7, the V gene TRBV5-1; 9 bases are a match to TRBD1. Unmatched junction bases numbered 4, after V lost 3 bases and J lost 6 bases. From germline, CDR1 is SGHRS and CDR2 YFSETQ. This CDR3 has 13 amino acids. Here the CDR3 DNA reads TGCGCCAGCAGCTGGGGACAGGGCGGCGAGCAGTACTTC. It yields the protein CASSWGQGGEQYF. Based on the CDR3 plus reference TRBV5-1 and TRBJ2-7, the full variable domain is KAGVTQTPRYLIKTRGQQVTLSCSPISGHRSVSWYQQTPGQGLQFLFEYFSETQRNKGNFPGRFSGRQFSNSRSEMNVSTLELGDSALYLCASSWGQGGEQYFGPGTRLTVT.

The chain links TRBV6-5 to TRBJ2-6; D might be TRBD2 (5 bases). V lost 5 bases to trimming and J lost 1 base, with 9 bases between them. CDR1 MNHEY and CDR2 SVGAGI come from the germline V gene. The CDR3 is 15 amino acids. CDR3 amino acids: CASSSGASGANVLTF. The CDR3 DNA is TGTGCCAGCAGTAGCGGCGCATCTGGGGCCAACGTCCTGACTTTC.

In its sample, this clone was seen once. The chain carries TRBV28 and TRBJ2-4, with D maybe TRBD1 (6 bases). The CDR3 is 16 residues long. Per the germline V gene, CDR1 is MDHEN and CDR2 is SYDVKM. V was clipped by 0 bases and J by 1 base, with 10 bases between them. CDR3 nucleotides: TGTGCCAGCAGTTTATGGCCAGGGGAGGCCAAAAACATTCAGTACTTC. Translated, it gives CASSLWPGEAKNIQYF.

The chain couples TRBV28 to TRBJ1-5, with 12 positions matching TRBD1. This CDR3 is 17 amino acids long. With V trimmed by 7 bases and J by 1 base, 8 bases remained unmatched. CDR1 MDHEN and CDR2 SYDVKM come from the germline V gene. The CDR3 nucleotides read TGTGCCAGCAAGGGACAGGGGGCTTCTCCAAGCAATCAGCCCCAGCATTTT. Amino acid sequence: CASKGQGASPSNQPQHF.

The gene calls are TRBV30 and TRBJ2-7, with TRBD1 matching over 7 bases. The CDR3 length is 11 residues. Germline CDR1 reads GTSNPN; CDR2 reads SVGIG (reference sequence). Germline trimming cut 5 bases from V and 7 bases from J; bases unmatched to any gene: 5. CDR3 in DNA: TGTGCCTGGGGAGACAGGGATGAGCAGTACTTC. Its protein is CAWGDRDEQYF.

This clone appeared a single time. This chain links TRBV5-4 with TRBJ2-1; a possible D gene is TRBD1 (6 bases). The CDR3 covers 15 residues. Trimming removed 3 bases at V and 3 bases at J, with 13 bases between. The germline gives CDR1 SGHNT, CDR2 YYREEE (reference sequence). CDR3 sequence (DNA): TGTGCCAGCAGCTCAACCTTGACAGGCTACAATGAGCAGTTCTTC. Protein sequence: CASSSTLTGYNEQFF.

Here the CDR3 DNA reads TGTGCCAGCGGCGGGACAGGGGAAGAAGAGACCCAGTACTTC. This sequence encodes CASGGTGEEETQYF. The rearrangement joins TRBV6-4 to TRBJ2-5, with TRBD1 identical over 10 bases. This CDR3 contains 14 residues. The junction had 6 bases not matched to a gene; V was cut back by 8 bases and J by 3 bases. Per germline, CDR1 MRHNA and CDR2 SNTAGT.

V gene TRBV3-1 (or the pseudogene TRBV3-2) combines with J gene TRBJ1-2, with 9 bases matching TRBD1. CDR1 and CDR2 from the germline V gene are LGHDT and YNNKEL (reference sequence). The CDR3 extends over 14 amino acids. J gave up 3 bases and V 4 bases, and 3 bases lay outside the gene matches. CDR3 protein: CASSRDRVDYGYTF. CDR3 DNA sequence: TGTGCCAGCAGCCGGGACAGGGTTGACTATGGCTACACCTTC.

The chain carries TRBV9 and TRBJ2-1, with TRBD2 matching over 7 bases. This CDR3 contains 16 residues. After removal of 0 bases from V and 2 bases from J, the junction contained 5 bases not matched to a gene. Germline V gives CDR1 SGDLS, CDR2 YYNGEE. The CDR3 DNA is TGTGCCAGCAGCGTAGTTGCGGGGGAACCCTACAATGAGCAGTTCTTC. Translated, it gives CASSVVAGEPYNEQFF.

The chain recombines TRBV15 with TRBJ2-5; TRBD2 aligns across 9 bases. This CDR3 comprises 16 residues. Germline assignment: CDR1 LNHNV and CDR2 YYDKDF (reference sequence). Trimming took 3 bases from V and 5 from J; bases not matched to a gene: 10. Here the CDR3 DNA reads TGTGCCACCAGCAGTATGGGGGGTAGCGGGAGTGAGACCCAGTACTTC. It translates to CATSSMGGSGSETQYF. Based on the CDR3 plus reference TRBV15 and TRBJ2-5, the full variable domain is DAMVIQNPRYQVTQFGKPVTLSCSQTLNHNVMYWYQQKSSQAPKLLFHYYDKDFNNEADTPDNFQSRRPNTSFCFLDIRSPGLGDTAMYLCATSSMGGSGSETQYFGPGTRLLVL.

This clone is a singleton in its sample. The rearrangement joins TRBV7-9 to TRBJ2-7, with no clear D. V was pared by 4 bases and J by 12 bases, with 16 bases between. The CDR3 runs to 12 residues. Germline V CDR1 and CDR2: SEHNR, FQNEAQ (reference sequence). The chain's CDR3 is CASSSSPVQWYF. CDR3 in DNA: TGTGCCAGCAGCTCGTCACCCGTACAATGGTACTTC.

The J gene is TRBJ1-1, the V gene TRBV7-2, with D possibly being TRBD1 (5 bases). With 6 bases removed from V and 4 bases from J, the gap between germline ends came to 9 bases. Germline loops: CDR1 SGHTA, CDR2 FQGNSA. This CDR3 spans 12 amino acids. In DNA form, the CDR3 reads TGTGCCAGCAGTCAGGGCGGCACTGAAGCTTTCTTT. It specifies CASSQGGTEAFF.

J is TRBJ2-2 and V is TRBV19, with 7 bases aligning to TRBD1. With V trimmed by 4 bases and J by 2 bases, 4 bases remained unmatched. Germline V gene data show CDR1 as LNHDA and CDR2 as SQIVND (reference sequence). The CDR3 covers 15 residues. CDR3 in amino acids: CASSTGGTNTGELFF. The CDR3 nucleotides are TGTGCCAGTAGTACAGGGGGAACCAACACCGGGGAGCTGTTTTTT.